This TCR beta chain comes out of a study of blood T cell repertoires in COVID-19. Study-wide context: Material from acute and convalescent COVID-19 was sourced from the United States, Italy and Spain. Sources were T cells, B-cell-depleted T cells, or PBMCs; the material itself was cDNA or gDNA.

Methods used by the authors: Counts of nucleated cells, estimated from reference gene primer amplification, were obtained. Sequenced by immunoSEQ multiplex PCR; TCRdb stores in-frame clones only, minus some. Clone size and the V and J calls come from that table; the DNA yielded D and trimming. Counted here are over 120,000 clones, approximately 80% occurring once; the ten biggest clones make up around 45%. The germline V gene encodes CDR1 SGHRS and CDR2 YFSETQ. CDR3 length: 16 residues. Between the trimmed V and J ends, which lost 0 bases and 0 bases, there was a span of 11 bases. The genes are TRBV5-1 and TRBJ2-3; D is perhaps TRBD2 (6 bases). The clonotype comes from a human donor in a cohort sampled during active COVID-19. The sequenced sample was peripheral blood. CDR3: CASSLARGTSTDTQYF. The CDR3 DNA sequence: TGCGCCAGCAGCTTGGCACGGGGGACTAGCACAGATACGCAGTATTTT.